These T cell receptor beta chains were read from a single sample in a study of T cells after somatic rescue of genetic block. Produced via immunoSEQ multiplex PCR; TCRdb's table is partial and in-frame only. The sample yields 45,000 to 55,000 clones, 90% to 97% seen once. The specimen sequenced was peripheral blood mononuclear cells (PBMCs). Receptors originate from a child less than two years old. Both conserved end residues are part of each CDR3. The D gene is left open where the match is weak. Clone size, where shown, is once, few, many, or a class for clones that have expanded.

CDR3 DNA	CDR3 protein	D gene	J gene	V gene	clone size
TGCGCCAGCAGTGTGGCAGGGGCCTACGAGCAGTACTTC	CASSVAGAYEQYF	-	TRBJ2-7	TRBV10-2	-
TGCGCCAGCAGCCACGAGAGACAGATAGATACGCAGTATTTT	CASSHERQIDTQYF	-	TRBJ2-3	TRBV4-3	-
TGTGCCAGCAGCCCCGCCGGTAAAACACTGCACTATGGCTACACCTTC	CASSPAGKTLHYGYTF	-	TRBJ1-2	TRBV28	once
TGTGCCAGCAGCTTAGTGGGACAGGGAGAGACCCAGTACTTC	CASSLVGQGETQYF	TRBD1	TRBJ2-5	TRBV7-9	-
TGCGCCAGCAGCTTGACAGATAGCAATCAGCCCCAGCATTTT	CASSLTDSNQPQHF	-	TRBJ1-5	TRBV4-1	-
TGTGCCAGCAGTTACTCACGGCAAAGAAACACCATATATTTT	CASSYSRQRNTIYF	-	TRBJ1-3	TRBV6-6	-
TGTGCCAGCAGTGAGTTCGGGACATCTAACTATGGCTACACCTTC	CASSEFGTSNYGYTF	-	TRBJ1-2	TRBV25-1	-
TGTGCCAGCAGTTTAAAGGGGAGGAATTCACCCCTCCACTTT	CASSLKGRNSPLHF	-	TRBJ1-6	TRBV28	-
TGTGCCAGCAGTTTATCGTTATTGACAGGGGGCGCTGGAAACACCATATATTTT	CASSLSLLTGGAGNTIYF	TRBD1	TRBJ1-3	TRBV28	-
TGTGCCAGCTCACCACCGGGAGGGCCAGATACGCAGTATTTT	CASSPPGGPDTQYF	TRBD2	TRBJ2-3	TRBV18	-
TGCGCCAGCAGCTTGTACAGTCAAGAGACCCAGTACTTC	CASSLYSQETQYF	-	TRBJ2-5	TRBV5-1	-
TGTGCTAGTGGTTTGGTAGGCAGGTCTGGGGCCAACGTCCTGACTTTC	CASGLVGRSGANVLTF	-	TRBJ2-6	TRBV12-5	-
TGTGCCAGCGGATTTCGAGGGGCAGGTGGCTACACCTTC	CASGFRGAGGYTF	-	TRBJ1-2	TRBV6-6	-
TGCGCCAGCAGCCAGGGCGGTAATTCACCCCTCCACTTT	CASSQGGNSPLHF	-	TRBJ1-6	TRBV5-1	-
TGTGCCAGCAGTCGGGCGGGAGACCCCGGGGAGCTGTTTTTT	CASSRAGDPGELFF	TRBD2	TRBJ2-2	TRBV5-6	-
TGTGCCAGCAGCTTACGGGACAGGGGGCGCCTAGAGACCCAGTACTTC	CASSLRDRGRLETQYF	TRBD1	TRBJ2-5	TRBV4-2	-
TGCGCCAGCAGCGGGGACGGGACGGGTAATGAAAAACTGTTTTTT	CASSGDGTGNEKLFF	-	TRBJ1-4	TRBV5-1	-
TGCAGCGTGGGGGTCGGGGCGGGAGATAACACCGGGGAGCTGTTTTTT	CSVGVGAGDNTGELFF	TRBD2	TRBJ2-2	TRBV29-1	-
TGTGCCACCAGCAGATTACTAGCGGGAGGATGGGGCACAGATACGCAGTATTTT	CATSRLLAGGWGTDTQYF	TRBD2	TRBJ2-3	TRBV15	-
TGTGCCAGTAGTAATCAGGTATACTATGGCTACACCTTC	CASSNQVYYGYTF	-	TRBJ1-2	TRBV19	-
TGCGCCAGCAGACGGGGAGATACGCAGTATTTT	CASRRGDTQYF	-	TRBJ2-3	TRBV5-1	once
TGTGCCAGTTACCGGGACAGGGGGTATGGCTACACCTTC	CASYRDRGYGYTF	TRBD1	TRBJ1-2	TRBV19	-
TGTGCCAGCAGCTTATCTAGTCATAGCTCCTACGAGCAGTACTTC	CASSLSSHSSYEQYF	-	TRBJ2-7	TRBV7-9	-
TGTGCCAGCAGCCCCCGGACAGGGTACAATGAGCAGTTCTTC	CASSPRTGYNEQFF	TRBD1	TRBJ2-1	TRBV7-2	-
TGTGCCAGTAGTTCCGGACTAGCGGTTTACGAGCAGTACTTC	CASSSGLAVYEQYF	TRBD2	TRBJ2-7	TRBV19	-
TGTGCCAGCAGCTTAACCGGGACCTTCAGTGAGCAGTTCTTC	CASSLTGTFSEQFF	-	TRBJ2-1	TRBV7-3	-
TGTGCCAGCAGCTTAGCATCAAAAACCCCCACATACGCCTACGCGGAGTTCTTC	CASSLASKTPTYAYAEFF	-	TRBJ2-1	TRBV7-9	-
TGTGCCAGCAGTGAAGCCGGGACACCCTACACCGGGGAGCTGTTTTTT	CASSEAGTPYTGELFF	-	TRBJ2-2	TRBV2	once
TGTGCCAGCAGCCTCAGAGCCCCGACTAGCGGGAGAATTAGTGAGCAGTTCTTC	CASSLRAPTSGRISEQFF	TRBD2	TRBJ2-1	TRBV9	once
TGTGCCAGCAGCCAAAGGGGACTAGCGGGAGGGACGCAGTTCTTC	CASSQRGLAGGTQFF	TRBD2	TRBJ2-1	TRBV7-2	-
TGCAGCGTTGAAGAGCAGTACTTC	CSVEEQYF	-	TRBJ2-7	TRBV29-1	-
TGTGCCAGCAGAACAATCTCTGGGGCCAACGTCCTGACTTTC	CASRTISGANVLTF	-	TRBJ2-6	TRBV28	-
TGTGCCAGCAGCCAAGGACTAGCGGGCGCCTACGAGCAGTACTTC	CASSQGLAGAYEQYF	TRBD2	TRBJ2-7	TRBV4-2	once
TGTGCCAGCAGCAAAGCGGGGGGATCGGGCACAGATACGCAGTATTTT	CASSKAGGSGTDTQYF	-	TRBJ2-3	TRBV21-1	-
TGTGCCAGCAGCCAGGACAGAGTTAATGAAAAACTGTTTTTT	CASSQDRVNEKLFF	-	TRBJ1-4	TRBV9	-
TGCGCCAGCAGCCAAGACCCAGGGTATGGCTACACCTTC	CASSQDPGYGYTF	-	TRBJ1-2	TRBV4-1	-
TGCGCCAGCAGCTTGGCCGGAAACATTCAGTACTTC	CASSLAGNIQYF	-	TRBJ2-4	TRBV5-1	-
TGTGCCAGCAGCCTGGGACGAGATCAGCCCCAGCATTTT	CASSLGRDQPQHF	-	TRBJ1-5	TRBV5-8	once
TGTGCCAGCAGCCCGGGCTACGAGCAGTACTTC	CASSPGYEQYF	-	TRBJ2-7	TRBV7-2	-
TGTGCCAGCAGGCCGACAGGGTACAATGAGCAGTTCTTC	CASRPTGYNEQFF	TRBD1	TRBJ2-1	TRBV5-5	-
TGTGCCAGCAGCTTAGGAGTGACTAGCAGAAATACGCAGTATTTT	CASSLGVTSRNTQYF	TRBD2	TRBJ2-3	TRBV11-1	-
TGTGCCAGCAGCTTAGGAATTGGGGCATACTATGGCTACACCTTC	CASSLGIGAYYGYTF	-	TRBJ1-2	TRBV7-2	-
TGCGCCAGCAATGGGATCTCCTACGAGCAGTACTTC	CASNGISYEQYF	-	TRBJ2-7	TRBV10-2	-
TGTGCCAGCAGTTTACCCACAACTAATGAAAAACTGTTTTTT	CASSLPTTNEKLFF	-	TRBJ1-4	TRBV28	-
TGTGCCAGCCAGGGAATAGGCTCTGGAAACACCATATATTTT	CASQGIGSGNTIYF	-	TRBJ1-3	TRBV6-7	-
TGTGCCAGCAGCTTAACGCGCCTAGCGGGAGGGAAGAATGAGCAGTTCTTC	CASSLTRLAGGKNEQFF	TRBD2	TRBJ2-1	TRBV7-3	-
TGTGCTAGTGGTTTGTGGCAGGGGGTAGACGAGCAGTACTTC	CASGLWQGVDEQYF	TRBD1	TRBJ2-7	TRBV12-5	-
TGTGCCAGCAGTTACCACCCGGGAGGAGGGTCAGATACGCAGTATTTT	CASSYHPGGGSDTQYF	TRBD2	TRBJ2-3	TRBV6-6	once
TGTGCCAGCAGTCCCACTAGCGGGAACTACGAGCAGTACTTC	CASSPTSGNYEQYF	TRBD2	TRBJ2-7	TRBV27	-
TGCAGTGCTGGGACTAATGAAAAACTGTTTTTT	CSAGTNEKLFF	-	TRBJ1-4	TRBV20-1	-
TGTGCCAGCAGCTGGACAGGGGGCGCCACAGATACGCAGTATTTT	CASSWTGGATDTQYF	TRBD1	TRBJ2-3	TRBV11-1	-
TGTGCCAGCAGCTTCTTAGCGGGAGTGGTCCCCTACAATGAGCAGTTCTTC	CASSFLAGVVPYNEQFF	TRBD2	TRBJ2-1	TRBV13	-
TGCAGCGTTGTCAGGACTAGAGGCAATGAGCAGTTCTTC	CSVVRTRGNEQFF	TRBD2	TRBJ2-1	TRBV29-1	-
TGTGCCAGTAGAATTACAGGGGGCGCGGGGGAGCTGTTTTTT	CASRITGGAGELFF	TRBD1	TRBJ2-2	TRBV19	-
TGTGCCAGCAGTTCGCGGGGGATAGGAGGCGAGCAGTACTTC	CASSSRGIGGEQYF	TRBD2	TRBJ2-7	TRBV27	-
TGTGCCAGCAGTCCAACAGCCCCTAACTATGGCTACACCTTC	CASSPTAPNYGYTF	-	TRBJ1-2	TRBV28	-
TGTGCTAGTGGTTTGATCCGTGGACTCACCGGGGAGCTGTTTTTT	CASGLIRGLTGELFF	-	TRBJ2-2	TRBV12-5	-
TGTGCCAGCAGCCAAGAGGGACTAGCGGGAGAAAACATTCAGTACTTC	CASSQEGLAGENIQYF	TRBD2	TRBJ2-4	TRBV4-2	-